This record looks at one T cell receptor beta chain sequence and its context. Its specificity is not known. The germline V gene has CDR1 SGHDN and CDR2 FVKESK. The V and J ends lost 2 bases and 7 bases, in that order; junction bases with no gene match: 9. This CDR3 is built from 16 residues. The data are from a study of cytomegalovirus exposure and HLA in healthy donors. The table came from immunoSEQ multiplex PCR; TCRdb's copy has only in-frame clones and leaves some out. This repertoire shows 120,000 to 150,000 clones, roughly 87% found once; its top ten account for roughly 4.5%. Study-level results: Generally TCR sequences proved uncommon, though certain public TCRs appeared in numerous donors.

Sequencing was performed on PBMCs. The clonotype was recovered from a man aged 18 to 29 in good health and CMV-seropositive. This chain uses TRBV14 with TRBJ2-1; 9 bases match TRBD1. The CDR3 is CASSQLTGTGKNEQFF. The CDR3 nucleotides read TGTGCCAGCAGCCAACTAACCGGGACAGGGAAGAATGAGCAGTTCTTC.